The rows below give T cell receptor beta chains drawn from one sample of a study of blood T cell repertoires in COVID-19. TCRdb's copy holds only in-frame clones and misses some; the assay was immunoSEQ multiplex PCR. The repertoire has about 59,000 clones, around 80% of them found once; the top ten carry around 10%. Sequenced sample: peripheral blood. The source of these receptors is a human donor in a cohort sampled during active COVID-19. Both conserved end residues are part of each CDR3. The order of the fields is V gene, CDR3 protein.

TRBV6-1 CASSEGTGTSMGRRFNEQFF
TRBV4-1 CASSQYRVSSGNTIYF
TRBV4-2 CASSQVGQGAGEKLFF
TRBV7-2 CASTLLAGGPDTQYF
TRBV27 CASRDRGGRYEQYF
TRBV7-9 CASSFGRRQGTGELFF
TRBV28 CASTRLSDQPQHF
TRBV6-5 CASSYSPGGGGETQYF
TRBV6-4 CASSELAAGGLHEQYF
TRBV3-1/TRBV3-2 CASSGQGRDNEQFF
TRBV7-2 CAGGAQANYGYTF
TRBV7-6 CHRGHLLAGENTGELFF
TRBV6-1 CASSEGGGSAEAFF
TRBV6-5 CASSSGWGQGEGTQYF
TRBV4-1 CASSQSQGGTEAFF
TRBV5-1 CASSWTGDSSGANVLTF
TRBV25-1 CASSDPGTGGIYGYTF
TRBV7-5 CARSSFRGLAGGPPYEQYF
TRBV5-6 CASSSTDWYEQYF
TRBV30 CAWRSAGIKGDEQFF
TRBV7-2 CASSQRGQGAYEQYF
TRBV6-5 CASSPGQDYYYGYTF
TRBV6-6 CASSSTSGSAPGELFF
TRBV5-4 CASSPYRDRTTDTQYF
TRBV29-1 CSVLRGGNEKLFF
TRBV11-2 CASSLETGAEQYF
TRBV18 CASSPPGITGAGELFF
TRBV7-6 CASSGGTARSNEKLFF
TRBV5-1 CASSLKGENTGELFF
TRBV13 CASSRTGTALRYTEAFF
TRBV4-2 CASSQEIGGSTDTQYF
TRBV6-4 CATSGSGNGEQYF
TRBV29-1 CSVEDRNEKLFF
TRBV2 CASSEASGVTTEAFF